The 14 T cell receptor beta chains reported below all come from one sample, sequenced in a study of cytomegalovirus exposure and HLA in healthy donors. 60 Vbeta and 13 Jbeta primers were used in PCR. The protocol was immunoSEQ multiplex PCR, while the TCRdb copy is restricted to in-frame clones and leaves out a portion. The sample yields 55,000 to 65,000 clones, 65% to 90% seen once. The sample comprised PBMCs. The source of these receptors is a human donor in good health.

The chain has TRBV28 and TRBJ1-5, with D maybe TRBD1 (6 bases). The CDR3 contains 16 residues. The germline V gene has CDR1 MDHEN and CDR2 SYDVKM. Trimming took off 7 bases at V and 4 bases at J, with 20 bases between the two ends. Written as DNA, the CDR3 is TGTGCCAGCACTCCCCGGGCGGGGGGCAAAAATCAGCCCCAGCATTTT. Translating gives CASTPRAGGKNQPQHF.

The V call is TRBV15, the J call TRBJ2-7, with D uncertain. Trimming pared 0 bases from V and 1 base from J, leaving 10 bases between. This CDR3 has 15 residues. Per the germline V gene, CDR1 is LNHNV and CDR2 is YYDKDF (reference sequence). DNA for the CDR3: TGTGCCACCAGCAGAGAAACTCTCGGGTCCTACGAGCAGTACTTC. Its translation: CATSRETLGSYEQYF.

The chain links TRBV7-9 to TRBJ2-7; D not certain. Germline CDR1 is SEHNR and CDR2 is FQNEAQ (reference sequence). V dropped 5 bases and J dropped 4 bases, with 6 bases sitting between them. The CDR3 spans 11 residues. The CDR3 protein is CASSKEYEQYF. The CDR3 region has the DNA TGTGCCAGCAGCAAAGAGTACGAGCAGTACTTC.

CDR3 DNA: TGTGCCAGCAGCCAGAGACAGGGCGGCTATGGCTACACCTTC. It encodes CASSQRQGGYGYTF. The chain couples TRBV14 to TRBJ1-2; 7 bases match TRBD1. Germline CDR1 reads SGHDN; CDR2 reads FVKESK. The CDR3 has 14 amino acids. The V gene end was trimmed by 3 bases and the J gene end by 4 bases; junction bases not matched to a gene: 5.

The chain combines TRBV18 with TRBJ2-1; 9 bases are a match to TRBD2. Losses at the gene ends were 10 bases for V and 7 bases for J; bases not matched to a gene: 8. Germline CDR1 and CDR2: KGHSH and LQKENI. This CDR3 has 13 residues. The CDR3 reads CATAGGPRNEQFF. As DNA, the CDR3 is TGTGCCACCGCGGGAGGGCCTAGGAATGAGCAGTTCTTC.

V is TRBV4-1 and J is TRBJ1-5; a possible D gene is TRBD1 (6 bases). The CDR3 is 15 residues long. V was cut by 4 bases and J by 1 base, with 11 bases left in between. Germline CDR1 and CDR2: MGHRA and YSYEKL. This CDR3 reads CASSRTDLSNQPQHF. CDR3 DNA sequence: TGCGCCAGCAGCCGGACAGACCTAAGCAATCAGCCCCAGCATTTT.

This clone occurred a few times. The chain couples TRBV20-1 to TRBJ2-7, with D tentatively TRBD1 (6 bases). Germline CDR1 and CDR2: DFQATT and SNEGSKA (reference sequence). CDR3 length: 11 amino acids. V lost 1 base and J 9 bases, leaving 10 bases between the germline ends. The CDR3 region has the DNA TGCAGTGCTAGAGGACAGGCCTTGCAGTACTTC. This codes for CSARGQALQYF.

The CDR3 coding sequence is TGTGCCAGCAGTCGAGGAGATGAGCAGTTCTTC. It translates to CASSRGDEQFF. The chain combines TRBV27 with TRBJ2-1, with no clear D. Trimming removed 5 bases from V and 8 bases from J, with 7 bases in between. The CDR3 consists of 11 residues. Germline CDR1 reads MNHEY; CDR2 reads SMNVEV (reference sequence).

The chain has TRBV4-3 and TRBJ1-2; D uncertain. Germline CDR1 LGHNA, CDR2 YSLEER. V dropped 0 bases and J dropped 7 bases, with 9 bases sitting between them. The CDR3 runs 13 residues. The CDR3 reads CASSQDLRGGYTF. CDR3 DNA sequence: TGCGCCAGCAGCCAAGATCTCCGGGGTGGCTACACCTTC.

For the CDR3, the DNA is TGTGCCAGTAGTATCGTACAGGGGAGCAATCAGCCCCAGCATTTT. Translation gives CASSIVQGSNQPQHF. The rearrangement joins TRBV19 to TRBJ1-5; 7 positions agree with TRBD1. J was trimmed by 1 base and V by 3 bases; bases with no gene match: 3. The CDR3 has 15 amino acids. Germline V gene sequence: CDR1 LNHDA, CDR2 SQIVND (reference sequence).

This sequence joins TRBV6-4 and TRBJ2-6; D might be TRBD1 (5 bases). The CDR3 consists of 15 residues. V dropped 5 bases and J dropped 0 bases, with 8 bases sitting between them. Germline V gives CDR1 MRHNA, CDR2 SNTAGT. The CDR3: CASSPRGSGANVLTF. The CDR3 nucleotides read TGTGCCAGCAGTCCAAGGGGCTCTGGGGCCAACGTCCTGACTTTC.

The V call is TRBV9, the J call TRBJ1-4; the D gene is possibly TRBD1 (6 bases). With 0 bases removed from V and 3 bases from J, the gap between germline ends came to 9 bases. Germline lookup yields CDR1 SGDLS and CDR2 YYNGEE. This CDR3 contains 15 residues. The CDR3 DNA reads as TGTGCCAGCAGCGTAGGGGGGGGCCCTAATGAAAAACTGTTTTTT. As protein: CASSVGGGPNEKLFF.

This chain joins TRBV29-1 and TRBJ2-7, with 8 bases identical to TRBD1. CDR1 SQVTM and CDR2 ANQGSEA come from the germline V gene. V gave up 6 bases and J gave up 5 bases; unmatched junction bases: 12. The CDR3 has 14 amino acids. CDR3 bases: TGCAGCGTACGACTTGGGACAGGCGGGGACGAGCAGTACTTC. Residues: CSVRLGTGGDEQYF.

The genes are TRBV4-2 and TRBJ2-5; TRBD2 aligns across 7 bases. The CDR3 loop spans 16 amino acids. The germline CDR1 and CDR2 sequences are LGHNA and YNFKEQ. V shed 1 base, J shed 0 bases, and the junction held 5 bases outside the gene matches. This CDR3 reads CASSQGPLADQETQYF. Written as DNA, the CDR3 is TGTGCCAGCAGCCAAGGTCCCCTAGCGGACCAAGAGACCCAGTACTTC.